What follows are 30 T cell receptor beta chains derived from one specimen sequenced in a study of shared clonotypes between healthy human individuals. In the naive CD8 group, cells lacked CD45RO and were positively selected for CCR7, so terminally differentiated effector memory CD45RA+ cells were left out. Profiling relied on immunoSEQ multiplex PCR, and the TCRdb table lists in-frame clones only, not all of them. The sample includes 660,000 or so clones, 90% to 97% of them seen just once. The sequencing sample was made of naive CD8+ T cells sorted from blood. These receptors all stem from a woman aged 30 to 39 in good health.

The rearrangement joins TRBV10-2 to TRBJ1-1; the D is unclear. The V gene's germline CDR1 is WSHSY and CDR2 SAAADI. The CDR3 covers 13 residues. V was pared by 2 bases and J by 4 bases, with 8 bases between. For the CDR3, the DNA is TGCGCCAGCAGTGAGAGCCCGAGCACTGAAGCTTTCTTT. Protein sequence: CASSESPSTEAFF.

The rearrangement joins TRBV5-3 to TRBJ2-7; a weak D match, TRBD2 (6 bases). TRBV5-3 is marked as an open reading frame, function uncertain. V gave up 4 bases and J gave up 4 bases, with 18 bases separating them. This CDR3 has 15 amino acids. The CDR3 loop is CARSRGASDIYEQYF. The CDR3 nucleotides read TGTGCCAGAAGCCGGGGAGCTAGCGATATTTACGAGCAGTACTTC.

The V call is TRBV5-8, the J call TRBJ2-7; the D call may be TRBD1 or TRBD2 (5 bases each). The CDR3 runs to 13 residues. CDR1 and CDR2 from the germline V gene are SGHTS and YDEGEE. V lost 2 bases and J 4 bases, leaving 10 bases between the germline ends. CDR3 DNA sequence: TGTGCCAGCAGCTTCGAGGGGTTGTACGAGCAGTACTTC. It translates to CASSFEGLYEQYF.

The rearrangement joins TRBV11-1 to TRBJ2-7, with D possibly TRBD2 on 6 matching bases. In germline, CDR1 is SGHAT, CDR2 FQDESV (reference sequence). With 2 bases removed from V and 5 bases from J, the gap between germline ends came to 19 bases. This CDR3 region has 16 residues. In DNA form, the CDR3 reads TGTGCCAGCAGCTTATGGCCGGTTGCTAGCGACGACGAGCAGTACTTC. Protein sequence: CASSLWPVASDDEQYF. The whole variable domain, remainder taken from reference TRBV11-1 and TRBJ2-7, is EAEVAQSPRYKITEKSQAVAFWCDPISGHATLYWYRQILGQGPELLVQFQDESVVDDSQLPKDRFSAERLKGVDSTLKIQPAELGDSAMYLCASSLWPVASDDEQYFGPGTRLTVT.

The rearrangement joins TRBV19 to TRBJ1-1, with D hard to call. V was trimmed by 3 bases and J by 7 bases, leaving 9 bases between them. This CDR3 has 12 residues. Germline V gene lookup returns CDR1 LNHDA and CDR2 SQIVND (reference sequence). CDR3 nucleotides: TGTGCCAGTAGTATGCTCGGGTTTGAAGCTTTCTTT. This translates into CASSMLGFEAFF.

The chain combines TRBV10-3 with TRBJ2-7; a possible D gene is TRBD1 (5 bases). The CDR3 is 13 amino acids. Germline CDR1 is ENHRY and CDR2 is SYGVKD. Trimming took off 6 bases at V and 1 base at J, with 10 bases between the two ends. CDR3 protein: CAIRTEHSYEQYF. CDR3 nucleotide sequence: TGTGCCATCAGGACAGAACATTCCTACGAGCAGTACTTC.

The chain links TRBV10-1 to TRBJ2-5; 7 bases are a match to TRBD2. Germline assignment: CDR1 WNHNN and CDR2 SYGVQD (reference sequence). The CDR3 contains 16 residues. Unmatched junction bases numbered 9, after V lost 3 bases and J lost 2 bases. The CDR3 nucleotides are TGCGCCAGCAGTGACCCGGCGGGAGCAGGTCAAGAGACCCAGTACTTC. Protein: CASSDPAGAGQETQYF.

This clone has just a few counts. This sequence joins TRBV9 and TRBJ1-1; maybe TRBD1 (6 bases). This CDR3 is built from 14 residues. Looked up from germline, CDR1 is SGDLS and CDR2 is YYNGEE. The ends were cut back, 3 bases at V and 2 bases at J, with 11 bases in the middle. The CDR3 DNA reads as TGTGCCAGCAGCGGGGACATCGGAAACACTGAAGCTTTCTTT. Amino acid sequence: CASSGDIGNTEAFF.

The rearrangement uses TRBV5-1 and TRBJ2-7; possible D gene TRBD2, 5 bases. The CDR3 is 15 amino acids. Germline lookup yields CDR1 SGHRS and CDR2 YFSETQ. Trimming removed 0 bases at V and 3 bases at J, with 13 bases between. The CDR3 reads CASSLEEAVLYEQYF. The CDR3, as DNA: TGCGCCAGCAGCTTGGAGGAAGCGGTCCTCTACGAGCAGTACTTC.

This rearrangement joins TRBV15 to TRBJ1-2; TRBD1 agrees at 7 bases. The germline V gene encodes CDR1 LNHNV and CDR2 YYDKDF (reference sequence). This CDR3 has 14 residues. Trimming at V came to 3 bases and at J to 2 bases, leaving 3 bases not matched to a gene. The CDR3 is CATSSATGNYGYTF. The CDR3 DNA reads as TGTGCCACCAGCAGCGCGACAGGGAACTATGGCTACACCTTC.

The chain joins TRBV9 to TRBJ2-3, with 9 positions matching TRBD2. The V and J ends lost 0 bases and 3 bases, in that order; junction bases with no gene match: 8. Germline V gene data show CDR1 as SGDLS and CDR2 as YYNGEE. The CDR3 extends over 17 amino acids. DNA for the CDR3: TGTGCCAGCAGCGTAGTTGGTAGCGGGAGTGTAACAGATACGCAGTATTTT. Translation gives CASSVVGSGSVTDTQYF.

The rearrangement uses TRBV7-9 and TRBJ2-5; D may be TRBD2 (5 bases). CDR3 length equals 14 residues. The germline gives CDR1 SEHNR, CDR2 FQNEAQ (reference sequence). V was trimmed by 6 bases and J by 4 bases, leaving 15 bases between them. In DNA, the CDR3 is TGTGCCAGCAGACCTGCGGGTCCCGCAGAGACCCAGTACTTC. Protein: CASRPAGPAETQYF.

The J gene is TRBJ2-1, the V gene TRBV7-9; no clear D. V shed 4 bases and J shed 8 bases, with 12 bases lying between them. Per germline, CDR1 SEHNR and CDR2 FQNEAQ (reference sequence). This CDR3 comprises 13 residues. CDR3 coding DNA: TGTGCCAGCAGCTCGCCGGCAGGCGATGAGCAGTTCTTC. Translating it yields CASSSPAGDEQFF.

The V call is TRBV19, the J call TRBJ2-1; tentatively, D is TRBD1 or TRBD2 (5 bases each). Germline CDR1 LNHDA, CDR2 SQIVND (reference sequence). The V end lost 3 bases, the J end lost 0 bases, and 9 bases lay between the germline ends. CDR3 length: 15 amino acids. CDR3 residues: CASSMGVSSYNEQFF. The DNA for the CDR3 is TGTGCCAGTAGTATGGGGGTCAGCTCCTACAATGAGCAGTTCTTC.

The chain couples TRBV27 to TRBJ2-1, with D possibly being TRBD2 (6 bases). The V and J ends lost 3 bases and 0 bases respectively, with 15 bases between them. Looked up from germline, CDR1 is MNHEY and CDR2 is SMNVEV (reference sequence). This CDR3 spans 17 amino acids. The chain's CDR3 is CASSFPPLAHSYNEQFF. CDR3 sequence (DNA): TGTGCCAGCAGTTTCCCCCCGCTAGCGCACTCCTACAATGAGCAGTTCTTC.

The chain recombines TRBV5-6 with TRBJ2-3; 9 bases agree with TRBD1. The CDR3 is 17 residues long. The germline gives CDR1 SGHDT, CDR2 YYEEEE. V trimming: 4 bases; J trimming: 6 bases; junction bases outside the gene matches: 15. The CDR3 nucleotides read TGTGCCAGCAGCCAGTGGTACGGGACAGGGATCACGGATACGCAGTATTTT. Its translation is CASSQWYGTGITDTQYF.

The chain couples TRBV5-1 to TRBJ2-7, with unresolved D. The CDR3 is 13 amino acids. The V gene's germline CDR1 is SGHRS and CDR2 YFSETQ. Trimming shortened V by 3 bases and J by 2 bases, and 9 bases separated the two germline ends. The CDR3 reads CASSSARAYEQYF. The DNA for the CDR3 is TGCGCCAGCAGCTCCGCAAGGGCCTACGAGCAGTACTTC.

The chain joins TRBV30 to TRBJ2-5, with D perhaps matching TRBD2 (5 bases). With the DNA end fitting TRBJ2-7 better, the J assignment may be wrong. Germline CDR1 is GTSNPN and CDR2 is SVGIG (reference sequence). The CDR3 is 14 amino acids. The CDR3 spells CAWTRAGQSYEQYF. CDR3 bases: TGTGCCTGGACCCGGGCGGGCCAGTCCTACGAGCAGTACTTC.

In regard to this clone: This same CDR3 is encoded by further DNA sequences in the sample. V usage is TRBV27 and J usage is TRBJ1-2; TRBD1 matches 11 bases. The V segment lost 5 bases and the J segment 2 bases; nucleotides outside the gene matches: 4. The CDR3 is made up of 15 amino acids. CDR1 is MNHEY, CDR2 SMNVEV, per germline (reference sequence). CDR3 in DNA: TGTGCCAGCAGTCCTGGGACAGGGGGGAACTATGGCTACACCTTC. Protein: CASSPGTGGNYGYTF.

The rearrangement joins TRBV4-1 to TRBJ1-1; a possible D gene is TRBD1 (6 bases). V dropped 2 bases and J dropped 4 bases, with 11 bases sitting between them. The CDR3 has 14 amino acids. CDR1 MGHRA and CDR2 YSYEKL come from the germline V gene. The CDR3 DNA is TGCGCCAGCAGCCAAATCAGAGGGGGCACTGAAGCTTTCTTT. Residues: CASSQIRGGTEAFF.

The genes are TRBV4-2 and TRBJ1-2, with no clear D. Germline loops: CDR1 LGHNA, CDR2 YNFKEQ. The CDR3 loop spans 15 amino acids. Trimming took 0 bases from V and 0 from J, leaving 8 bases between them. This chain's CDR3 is CASSQDGSPNYGYTF. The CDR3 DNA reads TGTGCCAGCAGCCAAGACGGTTCACCTAACTATGGCTACACCTTC.

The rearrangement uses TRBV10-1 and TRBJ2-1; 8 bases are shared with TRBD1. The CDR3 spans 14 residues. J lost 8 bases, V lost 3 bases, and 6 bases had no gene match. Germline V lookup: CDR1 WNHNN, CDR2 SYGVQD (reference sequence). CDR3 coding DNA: TGCGCCAGCAGTGACAGGGGGCCCCCGGATGAGCAGTTCTTC. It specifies CASSDRGPPDEQFF.

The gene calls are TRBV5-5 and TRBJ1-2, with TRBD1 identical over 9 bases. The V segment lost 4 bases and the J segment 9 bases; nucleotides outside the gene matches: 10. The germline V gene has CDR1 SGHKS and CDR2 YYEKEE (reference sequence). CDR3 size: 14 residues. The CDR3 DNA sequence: TGTGCCAGCAGCCCCGGGACAGGGTATATCCGCTACACCTTC. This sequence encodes CASSPGTGYIRYTF. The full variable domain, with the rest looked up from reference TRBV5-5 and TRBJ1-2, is DAGVTQSPTHLIKTRGQQVTLRCSPISGHKSVSWYQQVLGQGPQFIFQYYEKEERGRGNFPDRFSARQFPNYSSELNVNALLLGDSALYLCASSPGTGYIRYTFGSGTRLTVV.

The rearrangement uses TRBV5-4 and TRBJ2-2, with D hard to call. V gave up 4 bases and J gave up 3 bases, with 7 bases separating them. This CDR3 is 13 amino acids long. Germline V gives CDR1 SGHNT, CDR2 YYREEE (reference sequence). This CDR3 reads CASSHDYTGELFF. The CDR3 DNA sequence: TGTGCCAGCAGCCATGACTACACCGGGGAGCTGTTTTTT.

The DNA of the CDR3 is TGTGCCAGCAGCTTAGGTGCTTTCAACTACGAGCAGTACTTC. This codes for CASSLGAFNYEQYF. This chain joins TRBV13 and TRBJ2-7; D remains ambiguous. CDR1 and CDR2 (germline): PRHDT, FYEKMQ (reference sequence). V was trimmed by 0 bases and J by 3 bases, leaving 9 bases between them. The CDR3 runs 14 residues. Full variable domain (rest looked up from reference TRBV13 and TRBJ2-7): AAGVIQSPRHLIKEKRETATLKCYPIPRHDTVYWYQQGPGQDPQFLISFYEKMQSDKGSIPDRFSAQQFSDYHSELNMSSLELGDSALYFCASSLGAFNYEQYFGPGTRLTVT.

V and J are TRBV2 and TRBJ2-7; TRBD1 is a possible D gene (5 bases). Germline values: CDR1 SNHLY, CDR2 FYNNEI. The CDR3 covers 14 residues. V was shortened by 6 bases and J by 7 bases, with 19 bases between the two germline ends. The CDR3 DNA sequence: TGTGCCAGCAGGATGACAGTGAGCCTACGAGAGCAGTACTTC. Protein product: CASRMTVSLREQYF. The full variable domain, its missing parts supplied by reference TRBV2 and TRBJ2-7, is EPEVTQTPSHQVTQMGQEVILRCVPISNHLYFYWYRQILGQKVEFLVSFYNNEISEKSEIFDDQFSVERPDGSNFTLKIRSTKLEDSAMYFCASRMTVSLREQYFGPGTRLTVT.

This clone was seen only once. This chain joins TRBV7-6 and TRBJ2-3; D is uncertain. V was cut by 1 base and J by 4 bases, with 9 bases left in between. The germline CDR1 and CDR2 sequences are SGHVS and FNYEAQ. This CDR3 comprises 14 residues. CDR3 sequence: CASSLGGGADTQYF. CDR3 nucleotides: TGTGCCAGCAGCTTAGGTGGTGGGGCAGATACGCAGTATTTT. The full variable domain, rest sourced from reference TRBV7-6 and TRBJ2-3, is GAGVSQSPRYKVTKRGQDVALRCDPISGHVSLYWYRQALGQGPEFLTYFNYEAQQDKSGLPNDRFSAERPEGSISTLTIQRTEQRDSAMYRCASSLGGGADTQYFGPGTRLTVL.

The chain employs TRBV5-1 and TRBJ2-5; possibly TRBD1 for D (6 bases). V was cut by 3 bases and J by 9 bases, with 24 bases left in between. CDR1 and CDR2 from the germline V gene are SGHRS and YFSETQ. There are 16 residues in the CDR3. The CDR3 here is CASSWNPRTDIVAQYF. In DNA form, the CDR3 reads TGCGCCAGCAGCTGGAATCCCAGGACAGACATAGTGGCCCAGTACTTC.

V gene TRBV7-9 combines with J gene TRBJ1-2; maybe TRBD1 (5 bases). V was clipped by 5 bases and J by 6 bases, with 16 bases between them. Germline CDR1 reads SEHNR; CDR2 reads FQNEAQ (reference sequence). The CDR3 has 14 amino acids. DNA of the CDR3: TGTGCCAGCAGCACCGGAGGGGAGATTAATGGCTACACCTTC. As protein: CASSTGGEINGYTF.

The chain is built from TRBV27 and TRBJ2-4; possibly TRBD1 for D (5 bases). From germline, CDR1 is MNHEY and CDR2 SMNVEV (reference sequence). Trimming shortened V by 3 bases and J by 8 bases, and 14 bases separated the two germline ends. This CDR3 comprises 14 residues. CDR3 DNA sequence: TGTGCCAGCAGTTTGGCAGGGAAAGGGTACATTCAGTACTTC. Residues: CASSLAGKGYIQYF.